The TCR beta chain under discussion was sequenced for a study of graft-versus-host responses after intestinal transplantation. Whole-study results and caveats: In recipient marrow, GvH clones were found, and some appeared first in ileum or blood.

About this clone itself: The antigen is not known. The same CDR3 arises from other DNA sequences in this sample as well.

CDR1 and CDR2 (germline): SNHLY, FYNNEI. Trimming took off 4 bases at V and 3 bases at J, with 3 bases between the two ends. CDR3 length: 11 residues. Sequencing used immunoSEQ multiplex PCR; TCRdb keeps in-frame clones, though not all of them. This table has 90,000 to 120,000 clones, 87% appearing once. This rearrangement joins TRBV2 to TRBJ2-5; D is uncertain. The clonotype comes from a human donor who was the organ donor for an intestinal transplant. The sample consisted of unstimulated CD4+ T cells sorted from spleen or lymph node cells, taken before transplant. The CDR3 is CASSVEETQYF. The CDR3 coding sequence is TGTGCCAGCAGTGTCGAAGAGACCCAGTACTTC.